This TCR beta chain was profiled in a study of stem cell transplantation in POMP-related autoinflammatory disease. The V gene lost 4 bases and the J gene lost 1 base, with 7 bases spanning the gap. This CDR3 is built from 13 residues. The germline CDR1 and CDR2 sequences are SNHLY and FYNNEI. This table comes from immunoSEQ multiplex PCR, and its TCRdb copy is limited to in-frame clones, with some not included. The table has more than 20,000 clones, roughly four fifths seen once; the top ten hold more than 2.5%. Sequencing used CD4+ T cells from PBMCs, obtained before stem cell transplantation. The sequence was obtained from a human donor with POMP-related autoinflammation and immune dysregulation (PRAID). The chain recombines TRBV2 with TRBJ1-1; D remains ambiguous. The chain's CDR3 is CASSGVENTEAFF. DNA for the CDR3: TGTGCCAGCAGTGGGGTGGAGAACACTGAAGCTTTCTTT.